Listed below are T cell receptor beta chains from one sample, sequenced in a study of blood T cell repertoires in COVID-19. Some clones are missing from TCRdb's copy, which holds only in-frame ones; the method was immunoSEQ multiplex PCR. Of about 4,900 clones in the sample, 89% were seen once. Material for sequencing was peripheral blood. These receptors were taken from a human donor in a cohort sampled during active COVID-19. Each CDR3 is given with its conserved first and last residue. The order of the fields is J gene, D gene, clone size, V gene, CDR3 protein, CDR3 DNA. D genes are given only for firm matches. Rows may omit the clone size; those that give it use once, few, many or a size class.

TRBJ1-2,.,.,TRBV6-1,CASSDFPLGYTF,TGTGCCAGCAGTGATTTCCCCCTCGGCTACACCTTC
TRBJ1-5,.,.,TRBV3-1/TRBV3-2,CASSQDRNQPQHF,TGTGCCAGCAGCCAAGATCGTAATCAGCCCCAGCATTTT
TRBJ2-3,TRBD2,.,TRBV7-6,CASSLVAGVGSDTQYF,TGTGCCAGCAGCTTAGTAGCGGGAGTAGGATCAGATACGCAGTATTTT
TRBJ2-1,.,once,TRBV2,CASSTGHQGEQFF,TGTGCCAGCAGTACGGGACACCAGGGTGAGCAGTTCTTC
TRBJ1-3,.,.,TRBV11-2,CASSLDRGSRGNTIYF,TGTGCCAGCAGCTTAGACAGGGGTTCCCGTGGAAACACCATATATTTT
TRBJ1-5,.,.,TRBV19,CASSGRQRSGQPQHF,TGTGCCAGTAGTGGGCGACAGCGTTCAGGGCAGCCCCAGCATTTT
TRBJ1-2,.,.,TRBV28,CASSFPGVIYGYTF,TGTGCCAGCAGTTTTCCAGGGGTCATCTATGGCTACACCTTC
TRBJ1-2,.,.,TRBV19,CASSIGGNNYGYTF,TGTGCCAGTAGTATAGGAGGGAATAACTATGGCTACACCTTC
TRBJ2-1,TRBD2,.,TRBV5-1,CASSLRPSSGFPFSYNEQFF,TGCGCCAGCAGCTTACGACCTTCTAGCGGCTTTCCATTTTCCTACAATGAGCAGTTCTTC
TRBJ2-7,TRBD1,.,TRBV28,CASRTGQGYEQYF,TGTGCCAGCAGGACGGGACAGGGCTACGAGCAGTACTTC
TRBJ2-7,TRBD1,.,TRBV5-4,CASSWGQGAHEQYF,TGTGCCAGCAGCTGGGGACAGGGGGCCCACGAGCAGTACTTC
TRBJ1-2,.,.,TRBV5-1,CASSLGNRAEGYGYTF,TGCGCCAGCAGCTTGGGGAACAGGGCCGAGGGTTATGGCTACACCTTC
TRBJ2-1,.,.,TRBV5-8,CASSWRATYNEQFF,TGTGCCAGCAGCTGGAGGGCAACCTACAATGAGCAGTTCTTC
TRBJ1-2,TRBD1,.,TRBV27,CASMDRGAYGYTF,TGTGCCAGCATGGACAGGGGAGCCTATGGCTACACCTTC
TRBJ2-7,.,.,TRBV12-5,CASGILSEYYEQYF,TGTGCTAGTGGTATACTTTCCGAGTACTACGAGCAGTACTTC
TRBJ2-7,.,large,TRBV15,CATSKFAGEEQYF,TGTGCCACCAGCAAGTTCGCAGGGGAAGAGCAGTACTTC
TRBJ2-7,TRBD1,.,TRBV28,CASRPGQGPYEQYF,TGTGCCAGCAGGCCGGGACAGGGCCCCTACGAGCAGTACTTC
TRBJ1-5,.,.,TRBV28,CASSSGNQPQHF,TGTGCCAGCAGTTCAGGGAACCAGCCCCAGCATTTT
TRBJ2-5,.,.,TRBV19,CASSEFLAGQETQYF,TGTGCCAGTAGTGAGTTTCTAGCTGGGCAAGAGACCCAGTACTTC
TRBJ1-2,.,.,TRBV7-2,CASSLASVPGDRGYTF,TGTGCCAGCAGCTTAGCGAGTGTTCCAGGGGATCGTGGCTACACCTTC
TRBJ1-1,.,.,TRBV12-3/TRBV12-4,CASSLLATEAFF,TGTGCCAGCAGTTTATTGGCCACTGAAGCTTTCTTT
TRBJ2-1,TRBD1,.,TRBV27,CATLDRGRNEQFF,TGTGCCACCCTAGACAGGGGGCGGAATGAGCAGTTCTTC